This TCR beta chain was observed in a study of post-analysis software for immune sequencing data. Overall study context: Relapsing-remitting, secondary progressive and progressive-relapsing forms of multiple sclerosis all featured among disease courses.

Looked up from germline, CDR1 is MNHEY and CDR2 is SMNVEV (reference sequence). The CDR3 consists of 15 residues. The V segment lost 3 bases and the J segment 4 bases; nucleotides outside the gene matches: 8. The TCR beta cDNA libraries contained unique molecular identifiers. Input of roughly 0.85 to 11 million T cells yielded hundreds of thousands of cDNA molecules. MiXCR, run by TCRdb on the PCR reads, gives a single entry per CDR3 protein. Of roughly 730,000 distinct CDR3 sequences in the sample, about 27% were seen once. General study results and limits: When the samples were clustered directly with F measure, those that had been prepared in the same batch showed strong co-clustering. Patients showed TRBV5-6, TRBV5-1 and TRBV20-1 among a few TRBV segments more frequent than in controls. Comparison with controls showed significantly lower normalized Chao1 diversity in multiple sclerosis patients.

This clonotype has only a few counts. Its antigen is unidentified. V gene TRBV27 combines with J gene TRBJ2-5; 7 bases fit TRBD2. The sequencing input was blood. The receptor was derived from a girl between 5 and 17 years old with multiple sclerosis. In DNA form, the CDR3 reads TGTGCCAGCAGTTTGGGCGGGAGAGGTCGAGAGACCCAGTACTTC. Translated: CASSLGGRGRETQYF.